The next 17 T cell receptor beta chains were all read from a single sample in a study of cytomegalovirus exposure and HLA in healthy donors. Primers: 60 Vbeta forward and 13 Jbeta reverse. This table comes from immunoSEQ multiplex PCR, and its TCRdb copy is limited to in-frame clones, with some not included. The top ten clones hold 2% to 3% of a sample with 180,000 or so clones, 76% of them seen once. Input material: PBMCs. The receptors shown here come from a woman in her twenties or thirties in good health and CMV-seropositive.

The rearrangement uses TRBV5-4 and TRBJ1-2; possibly TRBD1 for D (6 bases). The V end lost 4 bases, the J end lost 2 bases, and 9 bases lay between the germline ends. Germline-derived CDR1 and CDR2 are SGHNT and YYREEE (reference sequence). CDR3 length: 13 residues. The chain's CDR3 is CASSPDRNYGYTF. CDR3 DNA: TGTGCCAGCAGCCCAGACAGGAACTATGGCTACACCTTC.

CDR3 sequence reads: CASSFQGSSGANVLTF. In DNA, the CDR3 is TGTGCCAGCAGCTTTCAGGGGAGCTCTGGGGCCAACGTCCTGACTTTC. This chain links TRBV5-5 with TRBJ2-6; maybe TRBD1 (6 bases). This CDR3 is built from 16 residues. CDR1 is SGHKS and CDR2 is YYEKEE in the germline V gene (reference sequence). V dropped 2 bases and J dropped 0 bases, with 9 bases sitting between them.

The chain uses TRBV10-2 and TRBJ2-3; D is perhaps TRBD2 (6 bases). Germline-derived CDR1 and CDR2 are WSHSY and SAAADI. V lost 3 bases to trimming and J lost 1 base, with 11 bases between them. This CDR3 region has 15 residues. The CDR3 region has the DNA TGCGCCAGCAGTGAACCGTGGGGGGGCACAGATACGCAGTATTTT. It specifies CASSEPWGGTDTQYF.

The gene calls are TRBV7-8 and TRBJ1-2; the D gene is possibly TRBD1 (5 bases). The CDR3 contains 15 residues. Germline CDR1 is SGHVS and CDR2 is FQNEAQ. V lost 5 bases and J lost 4, with 17 bases in between. CDR3 nucleotide sequence: TGTGCCAGCAGCCCCCAACCACAGGCCGTCTATGGCTACACCTTC. This gives the protein CASSPQPQAVYGYTF.

This rearrangement joins TRBV30 to TRBJ2-7; TRBD1 matches at 11 bases. CDR3 length: 13 residues. Germline CDR1 reads GTSNPN; CDR2 reads SVGIG (reference sequence). With V trimmed by 4 bases and J by 9 bases, 8 bases remained unmatched. In nucleotides, the CDR3 is TGTGCCTGGAATCGGGACAGGGGGTTGGGGCAGTACTTC. Its protein product is CAWNRDRGLGQYF.

The chain recombines TRBV6-5 with TRBJ1-5, with a tentative D call TRBD1 (5 bases). The V gene's germline CDR1 is MNHEY and CDR2 SVGAGI. Trimming removed 5 bases at V and 6 bases at J, with 17 bases between. The CDR3 has 15 amino acids. The CDR3: CASSPAGGGRQPQHF. The CDR3 coding sequence is TGTGCCAGCAGTCCGGCCGGGGGGGGTCGTCAGCCCCAGCATTTT.

V is TRBV11-2 and J is TRBJ1-6, with a tentative D call TRBD1 (6 bases). Trimming left V 2 bases short and J 6 bases short, with 8 bases between. Per germline, CDR1 SGHAT and CDR2 FQNNGV. The CDR3 spans 14 residues. The CDR3 here is CASSLPGVNSPLHF. DNA of the CDR3: TGTGCCAGCAGCTTACCAGGGGTTAATTCACCCCTCCACTTT.

The chain couples TRBV5-1 to TRBJ2-3; tentative D call: TRBD2 (6 bases). The V gene's germline CDR1 is SGHRS and CDR2 YFSETQ. V lost 4 bases to trimming and J lost 3 bases, with 18 bases between them. CDR3 size: 16 residues. The CDR3 region has the DNA TGCGCCAGCAGCACTGGACTAAAGGGTTCTACAGATACGCAGTATTTT. Translating gives CASSTGLKGSTDTQYF. Looking up the rest from reference TRBV5-1 and TRBJ2-3 gives the full variable domain: KAGVTQTPRYLIKTRGQQVTLSCSPISGHRSVSWYQQTPGQGLQFLFEYFSETQRNKGNFPGRFSGRQFSNSRSEMNVSTLELGDSALYLCASSTGLKGSTDTQYFGPGTRLTVL.

The chain joins TRBV19 to TRBJ2-1; TRBD1 matches at 8 bases. V was pared by 10 bases and J by 8 bases, with 13 bases of the junction left unmatched. The V gene's germline CDR1 is LNHDA and CDR2 SQIVND (reference sequence). The CDR3 contains 14 residues. CDR3 sequence: CATADRAVLDEQFF. The CDR3 bases are TGTGCCACCGCGGACAGGGCTGTCTTAGATGAGCAGTTCTTC.

V usage is TRBV28 and J usage is TRBJ2-5; 10 bases fit TRBD1. The J call may be wrong; the DNA end is better matched by TRBJ2-7. The CDR3 runs 15 residues. Germline CDR1 and CDR2: MDHEN and SYDVKM. For the CDR3, the DNA is TGTGCCAGCAGCCCAGCGGGACAGGGGAATTACGAGCAGTACTTC. It yields the protein CASSPAGQGNYEQYF.

A word on this clone: Germline and junction disagree at one end, which may indicate a read error. V is TRBV5-4 and J is TRBJ1-2, with 10 positions matching TRBD1. The germline gives CDR1 SGHNT, CDR2 YYREEE (reference sequence). The CDR3 contains 16 residues. This CDR3 reads CASSQETPGQGTGYTF. The CDR3 nucleotides are TGCGCCAGCAGCCAAGAAACCCCGGGACAGGGGACCGGCTACACCTTC.

V gene TRBV7-3 combines with J gene TRBJ2-3; TRBD2 aligns across 15 bases. The CDR3 is 17 amino acids. The V gene end was trimmed by 4 bases and the J gene end by 4 bases; junction bases not matched to a gene: 6. The germline V gene encodes CDR1 SGHTA and CDR2 FQGTGA. The CDR3 DNA sequence: TGTGCCAGCAGCTCACCGGGACTAGCGGGGGGCCCAGATACGCAGTATTTT. Its translation: CASSSPGLAGGPDTQYF.

The CDR3 spells CASSSPGKEGEKLFF. For the CDR3, the DNA is TGTGCCAGCAGCTCCCCGGGGAAGGAGGGTGAAAAACTGTTTTTT. This chain joins TRBV5-8 and TRBJ1-4, with D unclear. This CDR3 spans 15 amino acids. The V end was cut by 3 bases, the J end by 7 bases, with 16 bases between. Germline loops: CDR1 SGHTS, CDR2 YDEGEE.

The chain employs TRBV6-1 and TRBJ2-5; 7 bases are shared with TRBD2. V was pared by 6 bases and J by 5 bases, with 6 bases of the junction left unmatched. Per the germline V gene, CDR1 is MNHNS and CDR2 is SASEGT. The CDR3 extends over 13 amino acids. The CDR3: CASRVTSTETQYF. In DNA form, the CDR3 reads TGTGCCAGCAGAGTGACTAGCACCGAGACCCAGTACTTC.

The chain links TRBV28 to TRBJ1-5; 7 bases are a match to TRBD1. CDR3 size: 15 residues. V shed 7 bases and J 3 bases; nucleotides not matched to a gene: 9. From germline, CDR1 is MDHEN and CDR2 SYDVKM. The CDR3 here is CASILTGTVNQPQHF. The CDR3 DNA is TGTGCCAGCATTCTGACCGGGACAGTCAATCAGCCCCAGCATTTT.

The V call is TRBV12-5, the J call TRBJ2-4; the match to TRBD2 covers 10 bases. The CDR3 sequence is 16 residues long. The V gene end was trimmed by 4 bases and the J gene end by 8 bases; junction bases not matched to a gene: 11. Germline CDR1 and CDR2: LGHNT and FRNRAP. DNA of the CDR3: TGTGCTAGTGGTTACCTAGAGCGGGGGGGTAAGGACATTCAGTACTTC. Its protein product is CASGYLERGGKDIQYF.

The genes are TRBV12-5 and TRBJ2-3; TRBD2 matches at 9 bases. CDR3 size: 14 residues. The germline V gene has CDR1 LGHNT and CDR2 FRNRAP. V was pared by 1 base and J by 7 bases, with 3 bases of the junction left unmatched. CDR3 amino acids: CASGLGSGGYTQYF. The CDR3, as DNA: TGTGCTAGTGGTTTGGGGAGCGGGGGGTATACGCAGTATTTT.